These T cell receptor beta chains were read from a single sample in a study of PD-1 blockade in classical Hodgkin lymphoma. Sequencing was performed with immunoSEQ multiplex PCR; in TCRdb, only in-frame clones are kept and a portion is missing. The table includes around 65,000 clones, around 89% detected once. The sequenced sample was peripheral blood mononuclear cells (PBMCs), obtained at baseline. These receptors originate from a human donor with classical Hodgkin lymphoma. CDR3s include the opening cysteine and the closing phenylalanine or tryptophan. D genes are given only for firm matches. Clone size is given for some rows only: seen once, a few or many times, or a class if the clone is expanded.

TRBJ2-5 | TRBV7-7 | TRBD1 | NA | CASSLDRGQETQYF | TGTGCCAGCAGCCTGGACAGGGGGCAAGAGACCCAGTACTTC
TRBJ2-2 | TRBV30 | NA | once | CAWTVSNTGELFF | TGTGCCTGGACGGTTTCGAACACCGGGGAGCTGTTTTTT
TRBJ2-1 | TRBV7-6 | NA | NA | CASSLAGGHKFF | TGTGCCAGCAGCTTAGCGGGGGGGCATAAGTTCTTC
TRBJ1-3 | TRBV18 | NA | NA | CASSPNPRAGNTIYF | TGTGCCAGCTCACCAAACCCCAGGGCTGGAAACACCATATATTTT
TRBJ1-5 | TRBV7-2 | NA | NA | CASTRAARQPQHF | TGTGCCAGCACGAGGGCGGCGCGGCAGCCCCAGCATTTT
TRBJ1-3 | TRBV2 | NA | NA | CASSEGIRGRGVGNTIYF | TGTGCCAGCAGTGAAGGGATAAGGGGCAGGGGTGTCGGAAACACCATATATTTT
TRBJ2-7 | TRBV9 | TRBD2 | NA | CASSPGGDNSYEQYF | TGTGCCAGCAGCCCCGGGGGGGACAACTCCTACGAGCAGTACTTC
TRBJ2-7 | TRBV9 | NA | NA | CASSPGPGAYEQYF | TGTGCCAGCAGCCCGGGACCAGGGGCCTACGAGCAGTACTTC
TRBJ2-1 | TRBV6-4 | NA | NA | CASSETLQGGQFF | TGTGCCAGCAGTGAAACCCTACAGGGAGGGCAGTTCTTC
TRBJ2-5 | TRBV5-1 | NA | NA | CASSYQETQYF | TGCGCCAGCAGCTATCAAGAGACCCAGTACTTC
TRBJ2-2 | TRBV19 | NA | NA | CASSVLSGVSGELFF | TGTGCCAGTAGTGTCCTGTCGGGGGTTTCCGGGGAGCTGTTTTTT
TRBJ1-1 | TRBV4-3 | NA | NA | CASRLDTNTEAFF | TGCGCCAGCCGGCTGGACACCAACACTGAAGCTTTCTTT
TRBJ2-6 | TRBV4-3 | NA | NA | CASSPTHLGGANVLTF | TGCGCCAGCAGCCCAACCCACCTCGGGGGGGCCAACGTCCTGACTTTC
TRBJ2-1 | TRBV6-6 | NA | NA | CASSSYSGNEQFF | TGTGCCAGCAGTAGCTATTCGGGCAATGAGCAGTTCTTC
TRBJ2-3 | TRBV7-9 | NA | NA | CASSGGYTDTQYF | TGTGCCAGCAGTGGGGGATACACAGATACGCAGTATTTT
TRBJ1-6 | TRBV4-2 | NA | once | CASSLGVNGNNSPLHF | TGTGCCAGCAGCTTGGGGGTGAATGGGAATAATTCACCCCTCCACTTT
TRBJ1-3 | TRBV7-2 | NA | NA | CASSFYRGNTIYF | TGTGCCAGCAGCTTTTATCGTGGAAACACCATATATTTT
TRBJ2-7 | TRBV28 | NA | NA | CASRPSGGRFYEQYF | TGTGCCAGCAGACCATCCGGTGGCAGGTTCTACGAGCAGTACTTC
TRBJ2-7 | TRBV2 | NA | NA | CASSEVLGVSYEQYF | TGTGCCAGCAGTGAAGTTCTGGGTGTCTCCTACGAGCAGTACTTC
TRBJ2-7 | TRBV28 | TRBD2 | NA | CASSLPRATSGVYEQYF | TGTGCCAGCAGTCTCCCCCGGGCCACTAGCGGGGTCTACGAGCAGTACTTC
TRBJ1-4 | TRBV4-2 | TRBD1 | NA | CASSLTPGDRGEKLFF | TGTGCCAGCAGCCTAACACCGGGGGACAGGGGTGAAAAACTGTTTTTT
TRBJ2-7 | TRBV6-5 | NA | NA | CASSYSSGPVYEQYF | TGTGCCAGCAGTTACTCTTCAGGGCCCGTGTACGAGCAGTACTTC
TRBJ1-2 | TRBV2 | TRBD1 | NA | CASSEGWWKDRGYGYTF | TGTGCCAGCAGTGAGGGGTGGTGGAAGGACAGGGGATATGGCTACACCTTC
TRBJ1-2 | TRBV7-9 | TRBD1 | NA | CASSLRTGFGYTF | TGTGCCAGCAGCTTGAGGACAGGGTTTGGCTACACCTTC
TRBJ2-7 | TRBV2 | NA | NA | CASSEAIGTPYEQYF | TGTGCCAGCAGTGAAGCCATAGGGACGCCCTACGAGCAGTACTTC
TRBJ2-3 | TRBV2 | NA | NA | CASSDGRGGQHTDTQYF | TGTGCCAGCAGTGATGGCCGCGGGGGCCAACACACAGATACGCAGTATTTT
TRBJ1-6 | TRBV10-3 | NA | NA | CAISQGPNSPLHF | TGTGCCATCAGTCAAGGACCTAATTCACCCCTCCACTTT
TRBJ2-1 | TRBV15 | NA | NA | CATGEASYNEQFF | TGTGCCACCGGGGAAGCCTCCTACAATGAGCAGTTCTTC
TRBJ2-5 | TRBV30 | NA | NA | CAWRSGIQETQYF | TGTGCCTGGAGATCCGGAATCCAAGAGACCCAGTACTTC
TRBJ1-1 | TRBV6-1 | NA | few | CAGTVNLNTEAFF | TGTGCCGGCACAGTCAACCTGAACACTGAAGCTTTCTTT
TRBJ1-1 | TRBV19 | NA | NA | CASSSHDRITEAFF | TGTGCCAGTAGTTCCCACGACAGGATCACTGAAGCTTTCTTT
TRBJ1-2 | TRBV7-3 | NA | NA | CASSPAGPPSYTF | TGTGCCAGCAGCCCCGCCGGACCCCCAAGCTACACCTTC
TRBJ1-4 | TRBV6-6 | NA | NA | CASSYNEKLFF | TGTGCCAGCAGTTATAATGAAAAACTGTTTTTT
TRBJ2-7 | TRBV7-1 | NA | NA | CASSLAEGSYEQYF | TGTGCCAGCAGCTTAGCTGAGGGCTCCTACGAGCAGTACTTC
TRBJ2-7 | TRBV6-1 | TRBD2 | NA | CASSEGLAGAYEQYF | TGTGCCAGCAGTGAAGGACTAGCGGGGGCCTACGAGCAGTACTTC
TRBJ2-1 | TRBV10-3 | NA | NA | CAISESIGEQFF | TGTGCCATCAGTGAGTCGATAGGTGAGCAGTTCTTC
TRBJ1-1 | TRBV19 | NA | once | CASSTPTVMNTEAFF | TGTGCCAGTAGTACCCCGACGGTCATGAACACTGAAGCTTTCTTT
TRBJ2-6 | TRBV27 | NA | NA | CASSLTGFGANVLTF | TGTGCCAGCAGTTTAACAGGTTTTGGGGCCAACGTCCTGACTTTC
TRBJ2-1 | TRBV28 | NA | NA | CASSPPYNEQFF | TGTGCCAGCAGTCCACCGTACAATGAGCAGTTCTTC
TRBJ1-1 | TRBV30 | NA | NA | CAWSVLLVDTEAFF | TGTGCCTGGAGTGTACTTCTGGTGGACACTGAAGCTTTCTTT
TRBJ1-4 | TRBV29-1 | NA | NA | CSVEESATNEKLFF | TGCAGCGTTGAAGAGAGTGCAACTAATGAAAAACTGTTTTTT
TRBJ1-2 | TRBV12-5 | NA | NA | CASGGADGNYGYTF | TGTGCTAGTGGGGGGGCGGACGGTAATTATGGCTACACCTTC
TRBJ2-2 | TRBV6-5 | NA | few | CASSPLPGELFF | TGTGCCAGCAGCCCCCTGCCCGGGGAGCTGTTTTTT
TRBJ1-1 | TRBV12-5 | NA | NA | CASGLGGEAPEAFF | TGTGCTAGTGGTTTGGGAGGGGAAGCGCCTGAAGCTTTCTTT
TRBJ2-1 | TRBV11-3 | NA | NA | CASSFGHPYNEQFF | TGTGCCAGCAGCTTCGGTCACCCCTACAATGAGCAGTTCTTC
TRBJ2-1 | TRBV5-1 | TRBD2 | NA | CASSFSGGDYNEQFF | TGCGCCAGCAGCTTTAGCGGGGGCGATTACAATGAGCAGTTCTTC
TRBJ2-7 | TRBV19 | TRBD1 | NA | CASSTGQGPYEQYF | TGTGCCAGTAGTACGGGACAGGGACCCTACGAGCAGTACTTC
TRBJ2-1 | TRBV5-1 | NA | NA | CASNSPSYNEQFF | TGCGCCAGCAACAGCCCCTCCTACAATGAGCAGTTCTTC
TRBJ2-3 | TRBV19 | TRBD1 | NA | CASSITDRAGTDTQYF | TGTGCCAGTAGTATAACGGACAGGGCAGGCACAGATACGCAGTATTTT
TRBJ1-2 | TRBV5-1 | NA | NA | CASAGGGEVHGYTF | TGCGCCAGCGCTGGCGGGGGAGAGGTCCATGGCTACACCTTC
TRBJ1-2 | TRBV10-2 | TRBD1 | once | CASEPDRGYGYTF | TGCGCCAGCGAACCGGACAGGGGCTATGGCTACACCTTC
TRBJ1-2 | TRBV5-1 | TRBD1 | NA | CASSLELGTGQGYTF | TGCGCCAGCAGCTTGGAGTTGGGGACAGGGCAAGGCTACACCTTC